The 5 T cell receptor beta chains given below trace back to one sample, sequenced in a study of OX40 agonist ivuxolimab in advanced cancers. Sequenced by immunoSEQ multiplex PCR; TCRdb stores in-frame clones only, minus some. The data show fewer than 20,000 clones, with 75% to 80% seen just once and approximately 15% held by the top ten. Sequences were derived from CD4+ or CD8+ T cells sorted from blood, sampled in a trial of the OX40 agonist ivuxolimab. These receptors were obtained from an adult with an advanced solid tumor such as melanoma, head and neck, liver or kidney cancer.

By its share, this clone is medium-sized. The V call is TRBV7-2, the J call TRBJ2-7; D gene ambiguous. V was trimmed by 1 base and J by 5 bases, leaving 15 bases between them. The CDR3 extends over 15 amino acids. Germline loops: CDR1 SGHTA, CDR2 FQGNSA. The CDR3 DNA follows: TGTGCCAGCAGCTTAGTCGGTGGCCGGGTGAACGAGCAGTACTTC. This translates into CASSLVGGRVNEQYF.

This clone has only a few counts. Here the CDR3 DNA reads TGTGCCAGCAGTTTACAAAGCTCTGGGGCCAACGTCCTGACTTTC. Translated: CASSLQSSGANVLTF. The V and J genes are TRBV28 and TRBJ2-6; D gene unclear. The germline V gene encodes CDR1 MDHEN and CDR2 SYDVKM. Trimming left V 2 bases short and J 0 bases short, with 5 bases between. The CDR3 spans 15 residues.

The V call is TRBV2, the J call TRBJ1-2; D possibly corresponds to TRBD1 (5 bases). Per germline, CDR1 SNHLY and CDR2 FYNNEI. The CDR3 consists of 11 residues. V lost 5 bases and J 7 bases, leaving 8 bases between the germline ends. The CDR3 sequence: CASSPRVGYTF. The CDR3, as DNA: TGTGCCAGCAGTCCCAGGGTTGGCTACACCTTC.

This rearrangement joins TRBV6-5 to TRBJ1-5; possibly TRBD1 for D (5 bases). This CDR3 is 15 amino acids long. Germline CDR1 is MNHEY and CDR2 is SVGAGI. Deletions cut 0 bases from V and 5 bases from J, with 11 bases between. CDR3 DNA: TGTGCCAGCAGTTACTCGGAGGGGTACGATCAGCCCCAGCATTTT. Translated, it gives CASSYSEGYDQPQHF.

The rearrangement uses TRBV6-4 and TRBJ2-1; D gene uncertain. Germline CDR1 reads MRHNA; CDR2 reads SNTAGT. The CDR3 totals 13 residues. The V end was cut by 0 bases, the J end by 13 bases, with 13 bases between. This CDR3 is CASSDSGSTKQFF. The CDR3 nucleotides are TGTGCCAGCAGTGACTCCGGCTCCACGAAACAGTTCTTC.